This T cell receptor beta chain appears in the sequencing data of a study of cytotoxic CD8 clonotypes in ibrutinib-treated CLL. This table comes from immunoSEQ multiplex PCR, and its TCRdb copy is limited to in-frame clones, with some not included. Seen here are more than 200,000 clones, more than 65% observed once, and the top ten hold about 6.4%. The CDR3 loop spans 13 amino acids. Germline V gives CDR1 SGHVS, CDR2 FQNEAQ. V was clipped by 1 base and J by 13 bases, with 14 bases between them. The source material was PBMCs, sampled after 12 months of ibrutinib treatment. The receptor was derived from a human donor with chronic lymphocytic leukemia. V and J are TRBV7-8 and TRBJ2-1; tentatively, D is TRBD2 (6 bases). The CDR3 protein is CASSLERGGAQFF. DNA for the CDR3: TGTGCCAGCAGCTTAGAACGGGGCGGGGCCCAGTTCTTC.